The present T cell receptor (beta chain) was sequenced within a study of regulatory T cells in long-lasting Graves disease. Overall study results and limits: The persistent group shared 2,500 to 3,000 public clonotypes, more than the 966 shared by new patients.

For TCR beta, libraries came from iRepertoire HTBI primers and Arm-PCR of CDR3 regions. TCRdb re-called the multiplex PCR reads through MiXCR, storing one row per CDR3 protein. The repertoire holds about 470,000 distinct CDR3 sequences, with around 20% as singletons. Sample time point: persistent/refractory GD, antithyroid drugs over 5 years with positive TRAb. The TCR library was made from RNA that had been extracted from PBMCs in TRIzol. In each case, Graves' disease was diagnosed per American Thyroid Association guidelines. EDTA tubes were used for drawing 8.5 to 9.5 milliliters of peripheral blood. The sample holds a few counts of this clonotype. Its antigen is not identified. This TCR was recovered from a female donor with Graves disease. The specimen was peripheral blood mononuclear cells (PBMCs), collected when the disease was refractory, from a patient treated with antithyroid drugs.

DNA of the CDR3: TGCGCCAGCAGCCAAATGGGAAGGGAGCCCCAGCATTTT. Amino acid sequence: CASSQMGREPQHF. The V call is TRBV4-1, the J call TRBJ1-5; no definite D call. Germline V CDR1 and CDR2: MGHRA, YSYEKL. Trimming cost V 2 bases and J 8 bases, with 10 bases left between them. The CDR3 is made up of 13 amino acids.